One sample yielded the 15 T cell receptor beta chains listed below, sequenced in a study of cytomegalovirus exposure and HLA in healthy donors. A multiplex PCR was run with 60 Vbeta primers and 13 Jbeta primers. Assay: immunoSEQ multiplex PCR; the TCRdb copy retains only in-frame clones and omits some. The sample yields 130,000 to 150,000 clones, approximately 80% seen once. Sequenced input: PBMCs. Every receptor here comes from a man aged 18 to 29 in good health and CMV-seronegative.

The chain employs TRBV13 and TRBJ2-1, with TRBD2 matching over 11 bases. In germline, CDR1 is PRHDT, CDR2 FYEKMQ (reference sequence). CDR3 length: 16 amino acids. The ends lost 0 bases at V and 6 bases at J; junction bases unmatched: 4. The CDR3 coding sequence is TGTGCCAGCAGCTTAGGACTAGCGGGAGTAGGCAATGAGCAGTTCTTC. Translation: CASSLGLAGVGNEQFF.

This chain uses TRBV10-3 with TRBJ2-2; 10 nucleotides match TRBD1. Germline CDR1 ENHRY, CDR2 SYGVKD. This CDR3 contains 18 residues. With 4 bases clipped from V and 3 bases from J, the junction kept 11 bases outside the gene matches. Here the CDR3 reads CAISGTGGARLDTGELFF. For the CDR3, the DNA is TGTGCCATCAGTGGGACAGGGGGGGCCCGTCTCGACACCGGGGAGCTGTTTTTT.

This chain links TRBV11-2 with TRBJ2-1, with a tentative D call TRBD1 (5 bases). CDR1 and CDR2 (germline): SGHAT, FQNNGV. The CDR3 is 18 amino acids. The V end was cut by 5 bases, the J end by 2 bases, with 22 bases between. Here the CDR3 DNA reads TGTGCCAGCAGCCCCCACCGGCAGGGCTCCCCTCCCTACAATGAGCAGTTCTTC. It yields the protein CASSPHRQGSPPYNEQFF.

This clone was seen just once. The V and J genes are TRBV11-3 and TRBJ2-1; no firm D call. CDR1 and CDR2 from the germline V gene are SGHNT and YENEEA. The V end was cut by 5 bases, the J end by 9 bases, with 14 bases between. This CDR3 is built from 13 residues. CDR3 coding DNA: TGTGCCAGCAGCCCCAACCGAGTGTCTGAGCAGTTCTTC. As protein: CASSPNRVSEQFF.

The J gene is TRBJ1-5, the V gene TRBV14; D uncertain. Trimming pared 1 base from V and 1 base from J, leaving 8 bases between. Looked up from germline, CDR1 is SGHDN and CDR2 is FVKESK. CDR3 length: 15 residues. The CDR3: CASSQAGSSNQPQHF. CDR3 nucleotides: TGTGCCAGCAGCCAAGCGGGGTCCAGCAATCAGCCCCAGCATTTT.

This chain uses TRBV15 with TRBJ2-1, with D perhaps TRBD2 (5 bases). The CDR3 has 15 amino acids. V was trimmed by 0 bases and J by 3 bases, leaving 9 bases between them. Germline assignment: CDR1 LNHNV and CDR2 YYDKDF (reference sequence). The DNA for the CDR3 is TGTGCCACCAGCAGAGATTTCGGGGACTACAATGAGCAGTTCTTC. Translating gives CATSRDFGDYNEQFF.

This clone was seen only once. This chain connects TRBV13 to TRBJ2-7, with 8 bases lining up with TRBD1. Germline CDR1 reads PRHDT; CDR2 reads FYEKMQ (reference sequence). The ends lost 5 bases at V and 5 bases at J; junction bases unmatched: 8. The CDR3 has 14 amino acids. CDR3 sequence reads: CASSRRQGRNEQYF. The DNA for the CDR3 is TGTGCCAGCAGCCGCAGACAGGGGAGGAACGAGCAGTACTTC.

CDR3 protein: CASSIYSAGLTYEQYF. CDR3 DNA: TGTGCCAGTAGTATTTATTCGGCAGGCCTGACCTACGAGCAGTACTTC. The chain carries TRBV19 and TRBJ2-7, with D uncertain. Trimming took off 3 bases at V and 2 bases at J, with 17 bases between the two ends. From germline, CDR1 is LNHDA and CDR2 SQIVND (reference sequence). The CDR3 covers 16 residues.

The gene calls are TRBV4-2 and TRBJ2-5, with 10 bases that match TRBD1. V trimming: 0 bases; J trimming: 3 bases; junction bases outside the gene matches: 4. The germline V gene encodes CDR1 LGHNA and CDR2 YNFKEQ. This CDR3 has 16 amino acids. CDR3 sequence reads: CASSQDGTGVKETQYF. CDR3 nucleotide sequence: TGTGCCAGCAGCCAAGATGGGACAGGGGTGAAAGAGACCCAGTACTTC.

The chain couples TRBV7-9 to TRBJ2-1; maybe TRBD2 (6 bases). V was cut by 6 bases and J by 4 bases, with 19 bases left in between. Germline lookup yields CDR1 SEHNR and CDR2 FQNEAQ (reference sequence). The CDR3 extends over 16 amino acids. CDR3 in DNA: TGTGCCAGCAGATCCCGGCGAGGGGCGGGATACAATGAGCAGTTCTTC. Amino acids: CASRSRRGAGYNEQFF.

The gene calls are TRBV7-3 and TRBJ2-3; the match to TRBD2 covers 14 bases. The V segment lost 2 bases and the J segment 2 bases; nucleotides outside the gene matches: 3. Per germline, CDR1 SGHTA and CDR2 FQGTGA. The CDR3 length is 17 residues. CDR3 sequence: CASSLGLAGGYTDTQYF. The CDR3 nucleotides read TGTGCCAGCAGCTTAGGACTAGCGGGAGGCTACACAGATACGCAGTATTTT.

J is TRBJ1-2 and V is TRBV6-1, with D uncertain. The ends were cut back, 4 bases at V and 4 bases at J, with 28 bases in the middle. Germline V gene sequence: CDR1 MNHNS, CDR2 SASEGT. This CDR3 has 19 amino acids. The DNA of the CDR3 is TGTGCCAGCAGTGCCGGGGATGCGAGGTTGAAGCGAGAGACCTATGGCTACACCTTC. This sequence encodes CASSAGDARLKRETYGYTF.

This clone showed up just once. This chain joins TRBV27 and TRBJ2-5; the match to TRBD2 covers 11 bases. CDR1 is MNHEY, CDR2 SMNVEV, per germline (reference sequence). The CDR3 covers 19 residues. Trimming removed 0 bases from V and 5 bases from J; junction bases left unmatched: 14. CDR3 region: CASSLSSPGLAEGVETQYF. The CDR3 DNA reads as TGTGCCAGCAGTTTATCGTCGCCGGGACTAGCGGAGGGGGTGGAGACCCAGTACTTC.

The CDR3, as DNA: TGTGCCAGCAGCTCGGACAGGGTAGTAAATGAGCAGTTCTTC. This gives the protein CASSSDRVVNEQFF. This chain uses TRBV11-2 with TRBJ2-1; TRBD1 aligns across 8 bases. With V trimmed by 4 bases and J by 7 bases, 6 bases remained unmatched. The CDR3 consists of 14 residues. The germline gives CDR1 SGHAT, CDR2 FQNNGV.

The chain uses TRBV27 and TRBJ2-1; tentatively, D is TRBD1 (7 bases). The CDR3 is 13 residues long. Germline V CDR1 and CDR2: MNHEY, SMNVEV (reference sequence). Trimming took 7 bases from V and 9 from J, leaving 16 bases between them. The CDR3 bases are TGTGCCAGCACCCTTCTGCAGGGGGGTGAGCAGTTCTTC. Protein: CASTLLQGGEQFF.